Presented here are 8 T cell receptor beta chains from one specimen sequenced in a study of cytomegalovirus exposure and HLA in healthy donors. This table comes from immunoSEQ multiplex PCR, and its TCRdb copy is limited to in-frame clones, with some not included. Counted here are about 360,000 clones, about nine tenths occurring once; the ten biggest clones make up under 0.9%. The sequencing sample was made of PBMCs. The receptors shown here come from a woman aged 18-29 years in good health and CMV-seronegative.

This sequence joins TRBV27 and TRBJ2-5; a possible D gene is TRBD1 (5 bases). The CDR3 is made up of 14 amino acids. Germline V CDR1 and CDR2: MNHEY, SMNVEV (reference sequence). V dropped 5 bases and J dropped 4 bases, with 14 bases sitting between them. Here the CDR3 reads CASSLLGVGETQYF. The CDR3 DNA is TGTGCCAGCAGTCTGTTAGGGGTTGGAGAGACCCAGTACTTC.

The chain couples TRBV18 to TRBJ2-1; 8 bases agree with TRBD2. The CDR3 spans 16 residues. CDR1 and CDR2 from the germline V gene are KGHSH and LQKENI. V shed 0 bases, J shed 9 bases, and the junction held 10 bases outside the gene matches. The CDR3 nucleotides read TGTGCCAGCTCACCACCGGTCCAGCGGGAGATGGGTGAGCAGTTCTTC. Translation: CASSPPVQREMGEQFF.

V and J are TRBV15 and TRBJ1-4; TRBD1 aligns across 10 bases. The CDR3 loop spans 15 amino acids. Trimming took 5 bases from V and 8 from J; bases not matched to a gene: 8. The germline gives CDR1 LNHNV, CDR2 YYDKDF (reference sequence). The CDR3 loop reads CATSPRDRGWEKLFF. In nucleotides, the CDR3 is TGTGCCACCAGCCCACGGGACAGGGGCTGGGAAAAACTGTTTTTT.

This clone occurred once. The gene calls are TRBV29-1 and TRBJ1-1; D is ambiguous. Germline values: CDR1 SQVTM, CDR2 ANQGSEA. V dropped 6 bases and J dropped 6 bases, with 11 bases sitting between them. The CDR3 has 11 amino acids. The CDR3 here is CSVEDNPEAFF. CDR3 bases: TGCAGCGTGGAGGATAACCCTGAAGCTTTCTTT.

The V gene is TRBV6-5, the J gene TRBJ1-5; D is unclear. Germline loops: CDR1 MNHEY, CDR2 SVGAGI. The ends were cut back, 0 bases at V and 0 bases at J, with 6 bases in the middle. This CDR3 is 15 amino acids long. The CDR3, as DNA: TGTGCCAGCAGTTACTCTCGGAGTAGCAATCAGCCCCAGCATTTT. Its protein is CASSYSRSSNQPQHF.

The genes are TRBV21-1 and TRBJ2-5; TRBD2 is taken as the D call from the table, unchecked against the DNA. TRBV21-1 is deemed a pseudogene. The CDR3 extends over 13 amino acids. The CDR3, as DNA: TGTGCCAGCAGCAACCTGGGCGGAGGGACCCAGTACTTC. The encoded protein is CASSNLGGGTQYF.

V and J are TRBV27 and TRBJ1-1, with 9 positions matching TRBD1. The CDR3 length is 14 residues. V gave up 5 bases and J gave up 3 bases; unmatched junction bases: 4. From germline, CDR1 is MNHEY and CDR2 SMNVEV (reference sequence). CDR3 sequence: CASSARTGDTEAFF. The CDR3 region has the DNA TGTGCCAGCAGTGCCCGGACAGGGGACACTGAAGCTTTCTTT.

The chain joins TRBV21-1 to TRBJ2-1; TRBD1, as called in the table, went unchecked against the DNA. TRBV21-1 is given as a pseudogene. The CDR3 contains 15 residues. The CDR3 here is CASSLRDRGWDEQFF. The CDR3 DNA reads TGTGCCAGCAGCCTGCGGGACAGGGGTTGGGATGAGCAGTTCTTC.